The 8 T cell receptor beta chains below come from one sample, sequenced in a study of T cell responses to AZD1222 COVID-19 vaccine. Using immunoSEQ multiplex PCR, the repertoire was profiled, and TCRdb retains in-frame clones only, with some absent. The sample has more than 100,000 clones, 85% to 90% seen once. This specimen was peripheral blood, taken on day 0 of AZD1222 vaccination. The receptors derive from an adult in good health.

J is TRBJ2-2 and V is TRBV30, with 9 bases matching TRBD2. The V gene end was trimmed by 3 bases and the J gene end by 6 bases; junction bases not matched to a gene: 8. This CDR3 comprises 15 residues. Germline CDR1 reads GTSNPN; CDR2 reads SVGIG (reference sequence). The CDR3 region is CAWRQTSGPAGELFF. The CDR3 region has the DNA TGTGCCTGGAGGCAGACTAGCGGCCCGGCCGGGGAGCTGTTTTTT.

J is TRBJ2-3 and V is TRBV5-4; 15 bases agree with TRBD2. Losses at the gene ends were 4 bases for V and 4 bases for J; bases not matched to a gene: 7. Germline CDR1 reads SGHNT; CDR2 reads YYREEE (reference sequence). This CDR3 is built from 17 residues. The CDR3 protein is CASSHSRTSGGADTQYF. In DNA form, the CDR3 reads TGTGCCAGCAGCCATAGCAGGACTAGCGGGGGGGCAGATACGCAGTATTTT.

The chain joins TRBV7-9 to TRBJ2-3; D call uncertain. With 6 bases removed from V and 7 bases from J, the gap between germline ends came to 11 bases. Germline CDR1 reads SEHNR; CDR2 reads FQNEAQ (reference sequence). The CDR3 loop spans 12 amino acids. CDR3 protein: CASSPFRNTQYF. CDR3 in DNA: TGTGCCAGCAGTCCTTTTAGAAATACGCAGTATTTT.

The chain uses TRBV5-1 and TRBJ2-1; 7 bases match TRBD2. This CDR3 is built from 16 residues. The germline V gene encodes CDR1 SGHRS and CDR2 YFSETQ. V trimming: 4 bases; J trimming: 0 bases; junction bases outside the gene matches: 7. The CDR3 DNA sequence: TGCGCCAGCAGCCTTAGCGGGCCGAGCTCCTACAATGAGCAGTTCTTC. It translates to CASSLSGPSSYNEQFF.

The gene calls are TRBV25-1 and TRBJ2-1; a possible D gene is TRBD2 (5 bases). V was cut by 1 base and J by 1 base, with 11 bases left in between. Germline-derived CDR1 and CDR2 are MGHDK and SYGVNS. This CDR3 is 16 amino acids long. The CDR3 loop reads CASSESAPGSYNEQFF. Here the CDR3 DNA reads TGTGCCAGCAGTGAATCGGCACCGGGGTCCTACAATGAGCAGTTCTTC.

V usage is TRBV10-2 and J usage is TRBJ2-7; 9 nucleotides align to TRBD2. The CDR3 consists of 11 residues. V trimming: 9 bases; J trimming: 6 bases; junction bases outside the gene matches: 3. Germline CDR1 is WSHSY and CDR2 is SAAADI. CDR3 nucleotide sequence: TGCGCCAGTAGACTAGCGGTCGAGCAGTACTTC. It yields the protein CASRLAVEQYF.

V gene TRBV6-5 combines with J gene TRBJ2-6; tentative D call: TRBD1 (5 bases). CDR1 is MNHEY and CDR2 is SVGAGI in the germline V gene. Trimming pared 6 bases from V and 0 bases from J, leaving 6 bases between. This CDR3 contains 14 residues. The chain's CDR3 is CASSRDSGANVLTF. The CDR3 nucleotides read TGTGCCAGCAGCAGGGACTCTGGGGCCAACGTCCTGACTTTC.

This sequence joins TRBV30 and TRBJ1-2; D may be TRBD1 (6 bases). The V end lost 4 bases, the J end lost 6 bases, and 15 bases lay between the germline ends. This CDR3 contains 13 residues. Per germline, CDR1 GTSNPN and CDR2 SVGIG (reference sequence). This CDR3 is CAWNVKGVNGYTF. CDR3 coding DNA: TGTGCCTGGAATGTCAAGGGGGTCAATGGCTACACCTTC. Full variable domain (remainder filled in from reference TRBV30 and TRBJ1-2): SQTIHQWPATLVQPVGSPLSLECTVEGTSNPNLYWYRQAAGRGLQLLFYSVGIGQISSEVPQNLSASRPQDRQFILSSKKLLLSDSGFYLCAWNVKGVNGYTFGSGTRLTVV.